The T cell receptor beta chain under discussion was sequenced for a study of glioma-infiltrating T cells after dendritic cell vaccination. Study at large: Glioblastoma patients came from Phase I and II dendritic cell vaccination trials. Three intradermal dendritic cell vaccine injections were given every two weeks.

V lost 0 bases and J 4 bases, leaving 10 bases between the germline ends. The CDR3 covers 14 residues. Germline-derived CDR1 and CDR2 are MNHEY and SVGAGI. Some clones are missing from TCRdb's copy, which holds only in-frame ones; the method was immunoSEQ multiplex PCR. The table lists 70,000 to 100,000 clones, roughly 87% of them singletons, with 6% to 8% in the top ten. Study findings and constraints: Estimated pretreatment TIL content predicted outcome after dendritic cell vaccination.

A remark on this clone: The antigen remains undetermined.

Time point noted: after dendritic cell vaccination, including at tumor progression/relapse. The receptor comes from a human donor with glioblastoma. The chain carries TRBV6-5 and TRBJ2-7, with a weak D call TRBD1 (6 bases). The specimen was blood, collected after dendritic cell vaccination. The CDR3 is CASSYSGTKYEQYF. The CDR3 DNA sequence: TGTGCCAGCAGTTACTCAGGGACAAAATACGAGCAGTACTTC.